Shown below are 26 T cell receptor beta chains from a single sample sequenced in a study of T cell responses to AZD1222 COVID-19 vaccine. Clones were sequenced by immunoSEQ multiplex PCR, and TCRdb holds only the in-frame ones, with some missing. The table has about 87,000 clones, 88% seen once. The source material was peripheral blood, sampled on day 0 of AZD1222 vaccination. The receptors here all came from an adult in good health.

The chain links TRBV19 to TRBJ1-1, with TRBD1 as a possible D gene (5 bases). Germline V gene sequence: CDR1 LNHDA, CDR2 SQIVND (reference sequence). The CDR3 runs 16 residues. V dropped 5 bases and J dropped 4 bases, with 20 bases sitting between them. Here the CDR3 DNA reads TGTGCCAGTAGTGTTCTGATAGTCGGCCAGGGCACTGAAGCTTTCTTT. Encoded protein: CASSVLIVGQGTEAFF.

This clone was seen a handful of times. V gene TRBV6-2 or TRBV6-3 combines with J gene TRBJ1-5; D gene uncertain. Trimming took off 2 bases at V and 6 bases at J, with 14 bases between the two ends. The V gene's germline CDR1 is MNHEY and CDR2 SVGEGT. The CDR3 runs to 15 residues. The CDR3 loop is CASSYEGEWSQPQHF. For the CDR3, the DNA is TGTGCCAGCAGTTACGAGGGCGAGTGGAGTCAGCCCCAGCATTTT.

The chain carries TRBV28 and TRBJ2-7, with a weak D call TRBD2 (6 bases). The V gene's germline CDR1 is MDHEN and CDR2 SYDVKM. The CDR3 is 13 residues long. Between the trimmed V and J ends, which lost 4 bases and 0 bases, there was a span of 7 bases. CDR3 in DNA: TGTGCCAGCAGTTCGGGAGACTCCTACGAGCAGTACTTC. Protein product: CASSSGDSYEQYF.

The rearrangement uses TRBV9 and TRBJ2-1; D is possibly TRBD2 (6 bases). The ends were cut back, 0 bases at V and 2 bases at J, with 9 bases in the middle. Germline V lookup: CDR1 SGDLS, CDR2 YYNGEE. The CDR3 spans 15 residues. CDR3 in DNA: TGTGCCAGCAGCGTAGCGGGAGACCCCTACAATGAGCAGTTCTTC. As protein: CASSVAGDPYNEQFF.

The V and J genes are TRBV28 and TRBJ1-1; the D is unclear. Germline CDR1 MDHEN, CDR2 SYDVKM. V was trimmed by 3 bases and J by 8 bases, leaving 10 bases between them. The CDR3 length is 12 residues. The CDR3 DNA reads as TGTGCCAGCAGTTTTCGCGGTAGAGAAGCTTTCTTT. The encoded protein is CASSFRGREAFF.

The V gene is TRBV4-1, the J gene TRBJ1-1; D possibly corresponds to TRBD1 (6 bases). This CDR3 has 15 residues. Germline CDR1 MGHRA, CDR2 YSYEKL. With 4 bases removed from V and 0 bases from J, the gap between germline ends came to 12 bases. CDR3 nucleotide sequence: TGCGCCAGCAGCCCTCTACAGGGTGTGAACACTGAAGCTTTCTTT. Translating it yields CASSPLQGVNTEAFF.

V is TRBV28 and J is TRBJ1-1, with TRBD1 matching 9 bases. The CDR3 is made up of 13 amino acids. Germline assignment: CDR1 MDHEN and CDR2 SYDVKM. J lost 8 bases, V lost 3 bases, and 4 bases had no gene match. The CDR3 nucleotides are TGTGCCAGCAGTTTGATGGACAGGGGAGAAGCTTTCTTT. Amino acid sequence: CASSLMDRGEAFF.

This chain connects TRBV2 to TRBJ1-5, with 8 positions matching TRBD1. The V and J ends lost 6 bases and 7 bases, in that order; junction bases with no gene match: 11. The CDR3 has 15 amino acids. From germline, CDR1 is SNHLY and CDR2 FYNNEI. The CDR3 sequence: CASSGRTGWQQPQHF. The CDR3 coding sequence is TGTGCCAGCAGCGGTAGGACAGGGTGGCAACAGCCCCAGCATTTT.

The genes are TRBV9 and TRBJ1-1; the match to TRBD1 covers 9 bases. The ends lost 0 bases at V and 0 bases at J; junction bases unmatched: 6. CDR3 length equals 17 residues. Looked up from germline, CDR1 is SGDLS and CDR2 is YYNGEE. CDR3 protein: CASSVDLQGALNTEAFF. CDR3 nucleotide sequence: TGTGCCAGCAGCGTAGATTTACAGGGGGCTTTGAACACTGAAGCTTTCTTT.

The chain has TRBV18 and TRBJ1-2; D is unclear. Germline V gene data show CDR1 as KGHSH and CDR2 as LQKENI. CDR3 length: 15 residues. With 6 bases removed from V and 5 bases from J, the gap between germline ends came to 19 bases. As DNA, the CDR3 is TGTGCCAGCTCCTTTAAGCCTGAGATTGGGTATGGCTACACCTTC. Translation gives CASSFKPEIGYGYTF.

This clone was detected only once. CDR3 in amino acids: CASSQGGRGLSPGANVLTF. In DNA form, the CDR3 reads TGCGCCAGCAGCCAAGGAGGCAGGGGGCTATCTCCTGGGGCCAACGTCCTGACTTTC. The chain uses TRBV4-1 and TRBJ2-6, with 8 bases identical to TRBD1. V gave up 1 base and J gave up 2 bases; unmatched junction bases: 10. This CDR3 region has 19 residues. Germline CDR1 reads MGHRA; CDR2 reads YSYEKL.

The CDR3 loop is CASSTTVLSSPLHF. CDR3 DNA: TGTGCCAGCAGCACGACAGTGTTAAGCTCACCCCTCCACTTT. The chain combines TRBV7-9 with TRBJ1-6; a weak D match, TRBD1 (5 bases). Looked up from germline, CDR1 is SEHNR and CDR2 is FQNEAQ (reference sequence). V was shortened by 5 bases and J by 10 bases, with 15 bases between the two germline ends. The CDR3 runs to 14 residues.

V usage is TRBV6-4 and J usage is TRBJ2-3; the D gene is possibly TRBD2 (8 bases). Germline V lookup: CDR1 MRHNA, CDR2 SNTAGT. Trimming stripped 0 bases from V and 2 bases from J, with 15 bases between. This CDR3 contains 17 residues. The chain's CDR3 is CASSDSGRGLNTDTQYF. The CDR3 bases are TGTGCCAGCAGTGACTCCGGGAGGGGGCTCAACACAGATACGCAGTATTTT.

The chain links TRBV5-5 to TRBJ2-3, with 8 positions matching TRBD2. CDR3 length: 17 residues. V dropped 4 bases and J dropped 3; count of bases not matched to a gene: 13. CDR1 SGHKS and CDR2 YYEKEE come from the germline V gene (reference sequence). The DNA of the CDR3 is TGTGCCAGCAGCACGGGGGTCCGTTCTAGCGGGACAGATACGCAGTATTTT. Its translation: CASSTGVRSSGTDTQYF.

The J gene is TRBJ1-6, the V gene TRBV11-2; D is unclear. CDR3 size: 13 residues. V lost 1 base and J lost 8, with 6 bases in between. CDR1 SGHAT and CDR2 FQNNGV come from the germline V gene. The CDR3 reads CASSLVVDSPLHF. DNA of the CDR3: TGTGCCAGCAGCTTAGTAGTGGATTCACCCCTCCACTTT.

This clone has a single count. The gene calls are TRBV10-3 and TRBJ2-1; no clear D. The CDR3 extends over 11 amino acids. The germline CDR1 and CDR2 sequences are ENHRY and SYGVKD. Trimming stripped 6 bases from V and 10 bases from J, with 10 bases between. The CDR3 DNA sequence: TGTGCCATCAGGGCCCAAGGAGAGCAGTTCTTC. It specifies CAIRAQGEQFF.

The rearrangement joins TRBV29-1 to TRBJ2-7, with TRBD1 matching over 11 bases. Losses at the gene ends were 7 bases for V and 0 bases for J; bases not matched to a gene: 2. This CDR3 contains 13 residues. Germline values: CDR1 SQVTM, CDR2 ANQGSEA. CDR3 nucleotides: TGCAGCGCCGGGACAGGGGGCTCCTACGAGCAGTACTTC. Translated, it gives CSAGTGGSYEQYF.

V is TRBV2 and J is TRBJ2-1, with TRBD1 matching 8 bases. Germline values: CDR1 SNHLY, CDR2 FYNNEI. The CDR3 length is 13 residues. Unmatched junction bases numbered 1, after V lost 6 bases and J lost 3 bases. Here the CDR3 reads CASRGTGYNEQFF. The CDR3 DNA reads as TGTGCCAGCAGAGGGACAGGCTACAATGAGCAGTTCTTC.

This clone showed up just once. The chain joins TRBV11-2 to TRBJ2-7; D remains unclear. Germline V gene data show CDR1 as SGHAT and CDR2 as FQNNGV. The CDR3 covers 14 residues. V shed 1 base and J shed 7 bases, with 14 bases lying between them. As DNA, the CDR3 is TGTGCCAGCAGCTTAGTAGCAGTCCCGCGGGAGCAGTACTTC. It yields the protein CASSLVAVPREQYF.

V and J are TRBV7-9 and TRBJ1-6; TRBD1 matches 7 bases. Germline CDR1 is SEHNR and CDR2 is FQNEAQ (reference sequence). The length of the CDR3 is 13 residues. Losses at the gene ends were 2 bases for V and 9 bases for J; bases not matched to a gene: 1. The CDR3: CASSLQGGSPLHF. DNA for the CDR3: TGTGCCAGCAGCTTACAGGGGGGTTCACCCCTCCACTTT. Drawing the rest from reference TRBV7-9 and TRBJ1-6, the complete variable domain is DTGVSQNPRHKITKRGQNVTFRCDPISEHNRLYWYRQTLGQGPEFLTYFQNEAQLEKSRLLSDRFSAERPKGSFSTLEIQRTEQGDSAMYLCASSLQGGSPLHFGNGTRLTVT.

CDR3 loop: CASSGLGTEQFF. Written as DNA, the CDR3 is TGTGCCAGCAGCGGACTCGGGACTGAGCAGTTCTTC. The J gene is TRBJ2-1, the V gene TRBV7-9; perhaps D is TRBD1 or TRBD2 (5 bases each). Trimming stripped 5 bases from V and 9 bases from J, with 11 bases between. The germline V gene has CDR1 SEHNR and CDR2 FQNEAQ (reference sequence). The CDR3 contains 12 residues.

This clone appeared once. The chain employs TRBV9 and TRBJ2-7, with 7 positions matching TRBD2. V was pared by 4 bases and J by 3 bases, with 7 bases of the junction left unmatched. The CDR3 is made up of 14 amino acids. Germline V lookup: CDR1 SGDLS, CDR2 YYNGEE. Here the CDR3 reads CASSLRTGGYEQYF. The CDR3 DNA reads as TGTGCCAGCAGCTTACGGACGGGGGGCTACGAGCAGTACTTC. Variable domain in full (rest from reference TRBV9 and TRBJ2-7): DSGVTQTPKHLITATGQRVTLRCSPRSGDLSVYWYQQSLDQGLQFLIQYYNGEERAKGNILERFSAQQFPDLHSELNLSSLELGDSALYFCASSLRTGGYEQYFGPGTRLTVT.

The rearrangement joins TRBV18 to TRBJ1-1, with D perhaps TRBD1 (5 bases). CDR1 and CDR2 from the germline V gene are KGHSH and LQKENI. The CDR3 extends over 14 amino acids. Trimming removed 1 base from V and 5 bases from J, with 11 bases in between. This chain's CDR3 is CASSPLAGETEAFF. CDR3 coding DNA: TGTGCCAGCTCACCACTCGCGGGGGAGACTGAAGCTTTCTTT.

This rearrangement joins TRBV12-3 or TRBV12-4 to TRBJ2-1, with 8 bases that match TRBD1. The V segment lost 6 bases and the J segment 7 bases; nucleotides outside the gene matches: 5. CDR3 length equals 13 residues. The CDR3, as DNA: TGTGCCAGCAGCTCGGACAGGGTGAATGAGCAGTTCTTC. It is translated as CASSSDRVNEQFF.

The gene calls are TRBV5-6 and TRBJ2-1; a possible D gene is TRBD2 (5 bases). Per the germline V gene, CDR1 is SGHDT and CDR2 is YYEEEE. The ends were cut back, 0 bases at V and 7 bases at J, with 8 bases in the middle. The length of the CDR3 is 13 residues. CDR3 coding DNA: TGTGCCAGCAGCTTGGGTCTAGCAAATGAGCAGTTCTTC. It codes for CASSLGLANEQFF.

The chain is built from TRBV2 and TRBJ2-2; TRBD2 aligns across 11 bases. Germline-derived CDR1 and CDR2 are SNHLY and FYNNEI. The CDR3 consists of 16 residues. V gave up 7 bases and J gave up 4 bases; unmatched junction bases: 8. The CDR3 DNA reads as TGTGCCAGCACAGTACTAGCGGGAGAATCCACCGGGGAGCTGTTTTTT. Its translation is CASTVLAGESTGELFF.